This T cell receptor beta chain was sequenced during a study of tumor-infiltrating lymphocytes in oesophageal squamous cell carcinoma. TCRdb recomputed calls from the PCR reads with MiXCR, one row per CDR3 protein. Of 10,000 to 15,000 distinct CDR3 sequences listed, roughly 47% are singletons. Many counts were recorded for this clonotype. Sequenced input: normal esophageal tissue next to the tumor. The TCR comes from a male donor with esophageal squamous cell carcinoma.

CDR3 loop: CASSGGYGQPQHF. The CDR3 DNA follows: TGCGCCAGCAGTGGAGGGTATGGACAGCCCCAGCATTTT. The chain links TRBV10-2 to TRBJ1-5; D is unresolved. Germline loops: CDR1 WSHSY, CDR2 SAAADI. This CDR3 is 13 amino acids long. V was trimmed by 4 bases and J by 7 bases, leaving 11 bases between them.